The 27 T cell receptor beta chains listed next were all sequenced from one sample in a study of cytomegalovirus exposure and HLA in healthy donors. PCR was performed using 60 Vbeta and 13 Jbeta primers. TCRdb's table, derived via immunoSEQ multiplex PCR, lists solely in-frame clones and lacks some. The table lists about 140,000 clones, more than 75% of them singletons. The sample consisted of PBMCs. The source of these receptors is a middle-aged man in good health and CMV-seronegative.

In this sample, this clone turned up a few times. The rearrangement joins TRBV2 to TRBJ1-4; 7 nucleotides align to TRBD1. This CDR3 comprises 16 residues. Losses at the gene ends were 6 bases for V and 2 bases for J; bases not matched to a gene: 9. Germline CDR1 reads SNHLY; CDR2 reads FYNNEI. The DNA of the CDR3 is TGTGCCAGCAGCGCCCACAGGGGTGCGACTAATGAAAAACTGTTTTTT. It specifies CASSAHRGATNEKLFF. Complete variable domain (other parts from reference TRBV2 and TRBJ1-4): EPEVTQTPSHQVTQMGQEVILRCVPISNHLYFYWYRQILGQKVEFLVSFYNNEISEKSEIFDDQFSVERPDGSNFTLKIRSTKLEDSAMYFCASSAHRGATNEKLFFGSGTQLSVL.

The chain carries TRBV6-4 and TRBJ2-6, with unresolved D. In germline, CDR1 is MRHNA, CDR2 SNTAGT. CDR3 length equals 14 residues. The V end lost 2 bases, the J end lost 2 bases, and 4 bases lay between the germline ends. The CDR3 reads CASSDSPGANVLTF. The CDR3 DNA sequence: TGTGCCAGCAGTGACAGCCCTGGGGCCAACGTCCTGACTTTC.

The chain employs TRBV11-3 and TRBJ1-1; D possibly corresponds to TRBD1 (6 bases). The CDR3 has 13 residues. Trimming shortened V by 6 bases and J by 5 bases, and 13 bases separated the two germline ends. Germline values: CDR1 SGHNT, CDR2 YENEEA. DNA for the CDR3: TGTGCCAGCAGGTCAACAGGGCGGACTGAAGCTTTCTTT. Its translation: CASRSTGRTEAFF.

The rearrangement uses TRBV13 and TRBJ1-1, with a weak D call TRBD1 (6 bases). The CDR3 is 14 amino acids. Germline V gene sequence: CDR1 PRHDT, CDR2 FYEKMQ (reference sequence). Deletions cut 6 bases from V and 6 bases from J, with 17 bases between. The CDR3 sequence is CASRGQLEVPEAFF. Written as DNA, the CDR3 is TGTGCCAGCAGAGGACAGTTGGAAGTTCCTGAAGCTTTCTTT.

This chain links TRBV5-8 with TRBJ2-1; D unresolved. Trimming stripped 1 base from V and 15 bases from J, with 14 bases between. Germline lookup yields CDR1 SGHTS and CDR2 YDEGEE. The CDR3 length is 12 residues. CDR3 bases: TGTGCCAGCAGCTTGCTCCCCCAACTATCGTTCTTC. Translation gives CASSLLPQLSFF. Based on the CDR3 plus reference TRBV5-8 and TRBJ2-1, the full variable domain is EAGVTQSPTHLIKTRGQQATLRCSPISGHTSVYWYQQALGLGLQFLLWYDEGEERNRGNFPPRFSGRQFPNYSSELNVNALELEDSALYLCASSLLPQLSFFGPGTRLTVL.

The J gene is TRBJ2-1, the V gene TRBV6-1; 13 positions match TRBD2. Trimming at V came to 4 bases and at J to 2 bases, leaving 11 bases not matched to a gene. CDR1 and CDR2 (germline): MNHNS, SASEGT. This CDR3 spans 19 amino acids. CDR3 residues: CASSGRGLAGRGPYNEQFF. The CDR3 region has the DNA TGTGCCAGCAGTGGGCGGGGACTAGCGGGAAGGGGACCCTACAATGAGCAGTTCTTC.

The chain links TRBV4-1 to TRBJ1-2; no definite D call. Germline values: CDR1 MGHRA, CDR2 YSYEKL. The CDR3 has 13 residues. V dropped 0 bases and J dropped 3 bases, with 5 bases sitting between them. The CDR3 loop reads CASSQDRDYGYTF. The CDR3 coding sequence is TGCGCCAGCAGCCAAGATCGCGACTATGGCTACACCTTC.

V usage is TRBV6-5 and J usage is TRBJ2-7, with D hard to call. The CDR3 is made up of 13 amino acids. CDR1 and CDR2 (germline): MNHEY, SVGAGI. Trimming took off 6 bases at V and 0 bases at J, with 9 bases between the two ends. The CDR3 is CASRRHSSYEQYF. The CDR3 nucleotides are TGTGCCAGCAGAAGACACAGCTCCTACGAGCAGTACTTC.

V and J are TRBV30 and TRBJ2-1; 8 positions match TRBD2. Looked up from germline, CDR1 is GTSNPN and CDR2 is SVGIG (reference sequence). V shed 1 base and J 4 bases; nucleotides not matched to a gene: 6. The CDR3 runs 15 residues. In DNA form, the CDR3 reads TGTGCCTGGAGTGAATCGAGCGGGAGTTACAATGAGCAGTTCTTC. It is translated as CAWSESSGSYNEQFF.

The rearrangement links TRBV5-1 to TRBJ1-1; a weak D match, TRBD1 (6 bases). Looked up from germline, CDR1 is SGHRS and CDR2 is YFSETQ. V was trimmed by 5 bases and J by 1 base, leaving 18 bases between them. This CDR3 spans 16 amino acids. DNA of the CDR3: TGCGCCAGCAGTGTCGCCCAGGGGTCGGGGAACACTGAAGCTTTCTTT. Protein: CASSVAQGSGNTEAFF.

V is TRBV5-1 and J is TRBJ1-3; TRBD1 might be the D (6 bases). The CDR3 consists of 19 residues. V gave up 4 bases and J gave up 2 bases, with 25 bases separating them. From germline, CDR1 is SGHRS and CDR2 YFSETQ. The CDR3, as DNA: TGCGCCAGCAGCCAGAGCGTAGGACAGAGTGGGGTGCCTGGAAACACCATATATTTT. It specifies CASSQSVGQSGVPGNTIYF. The full variable domain, its missing parts supplied by reference TRBV5-1 and TRBJ1-3, is KAGVTQTPRYLIKTRGQQVTLSCSPISGHRSVSWYQQTPGQGLQFLFEYFSETQRNKGNFPGRFSGRQFSNSRSEMNVSTLELGDSALYLCASSQSVGQSGVPGNTIYFGEGSWLTVV.

This sequence joins TRBV6-1 and TRBJ1-5, with D possibly TRBD1 on 5 matching bases. Germline loops: CDR1 MNHNS, CDR2 SASEGT. The V and J ends lost 9 bases and 8 bases respectively, with 17 bases between them. The CDR3 consists of 13 residues. DNA for the CDR3: TGTGCCAGTATCGCAGGGCGAAAAAAGCCCCAGCATTTT. It translates to CASIAGRKKPQHF.

The gene calls are TRBV29-1 and TRBJ1-2, with 8 bases lining up with TRBD1. The ends lost 4 bases at V and 4 bases at J; junction bases unmatched: 8. The length of the CDR3 is 14 residues. Germline CDR1 is SQVTM and CDR2 is ANQGSEA. CDR3 DNA sequence: TGCAGCGTTGTAGGGGGGACAGGCAGCTATGGCTACACCTTC. This codes for CSVVGGTGSYGYTF.

The rearrangement links TRBV5-1 to TRBJ2-1; TRBD2 aligns across 9 bases. The CDR3 has 15 amino acids. J gave up 5 bases and V 5 bases, and 8 bases lay outside the gene matches. CDR1 and CDR2 (germline): SGHRS, YFSETQ. Here the CDR3 reads CASRQGREGNNEQFF. Written as DNA, the CDR3 is TGCGCCAGCAGACAGGGGCGGGAGGGGAACAATGAGCAGTTCTTC.

V and J are TRBV10-3 and TRBJ1-2, with TRBD1 as a possible D gene (6 bases). Trimming shortened V by 5 bases and J by 0 bases, and 13 bases separated the two germline ends. This CDR3 has 15 residues. The germline gives CDR1 ENHRY, CDR2 SYGVKD. CDR3 region: CAISPTGTPNYGYTF. CDR3 DNA: TGTGCCATCAGTCCAACCGGGACACCTAACTATGGCTACACCTTC.

CDR3 sequence reads: CASWGPDVGYTF. The DNA of the CDR3 is TGTGCCAGCTGGGGCCCGGACGTCGGCTACACCTTC. The rearrangement links TRBV5-4 to TRBJ1-2, with D perhaps TRBD1 (5 bases). V dropped 7 bases and J dropped 8 bases, with 15 bases sitting between them. The germline gives CDR1 SGHNT, CDR2 YYREEE (reference sequence). CDR3 length: 12 residues.

A few counts support this clone. The chain has TRBV19 and TRBJ1-3; no clear D. CDR3 length: 12 residues. The germline V and J ends were trimmed by 7 bases and 0 bases, with 4 bases remaining between them. Germline lookup yields CDR1 LNHDA and CDR2 SQIVND (reference sequence). For the CDR3, the DNA is TGTGCCAGTACCAGCTCTGGAAACACCATATATTTT. This sequence encodes CASTSSGNTIYF.

The chain joins TRBV18 to TRBJ1-1, with 10 positions matching TRBD1. Germline trimming cut 4 bases from V and 3 bases from J; bases unmatched to any gene: 14. Germline CDR1 reads KGHSH; CDR2 reads LQKENI. The CDR3 runs 18 residues. The CDR3 loop reads CASSRTFGTGERDTEAFF. Written as DNA, the CDR3 is TGTGCCAGCTCACGGACCTTTGGGACAGGGGAAAGGGACACTGAAGCTTTCTTT.

Only a few counts were recorded for this clone. The chain is built from TRBV6-1 and TRBJ1-1; D gene uncertain. V shed 0 bases and J shed 6 bases, with 8 bases lying between them. The germline CDR1 and CDR2 sequences are MNHNS and SASEGT. The CDR3 totals 13 residues. The CDR3 protein is CASSEAQISEAFF. CDR3 nucleotide sequence: TGTGCCAGCAGTGAAGCGCAGATTTCTGAAGCTTTCTTT.

This clone was seen more than once but under ten times. This chain connects TRBV6-1 to TRBJ2-3, with 10 bases lining up with TRBD2. Germline-derived CDR1 and CDR2 are MNHNS and SASEGT. Trimming at V came to 3 bases and at J to 4 bases, leaving 7 bases not matched to a gene. This CDR3 is built from 16 residues. CDR3 nucleotides: TGTGCCAGCAGTGAGCCTAGCGGGGGATCGCCAGATACGCAGTATTTT. This encodes CASSEPSGGSPDTQYF.

The chain is built from TRBV30 and TRBJ2-7; maybe TRBD1 (6 bases). The germline V and J ends were trimmed by 0 bases and 9 bases, with 18 bases remaining between them. Germline CDR1 is GTSNPN and CDR2 is SVGIG (reference sequence). There are 14 residues in the CDR3. CDR3 DNA sequence: TGTGCCTGGAGTGTATACAGGGTTAATATGGGGCAGTACTTC. Residues: CAWSVYRVNMGQYF.

In DNA, the CDR3 is TGTGCCAGCAGCTCACCGACAGGCCCCTCGGACGAGCAGTACTTC. It is translated as CASSSPTGPSDEQYF. The genes are TRBV11-3 and TRBJ2-7; the D gene is possibly TRBD1 (6 bases). V shed 4 bases and J shed 5 bases, with 18 bases lying between them. CDR3 length equals 15 residues. Germline loops: CDR1 SGHNT, CDR2 YENEEA.

The genes are TRBV6-6 and TRBJ2-1, with D possibly matching TRBD2 (6 bases). CDR3 size: 11 residues. Germline V gene lookup returns CDR1 MNHNY and CDR2 SVGAGI (reference sequence). V lost 11 bases and J 6 bases, leaving 11 bases between the germline ends. The CDR3 here is CAGGVGNEQFF. CDR3 nucleotides: TGTGCCGGCGGGGTAGGCAATGAGCAGTTCTTC.

This clone has just a few counts. V is TRBV6-1 and J is TRBJ1-2; 7 bases map to TRBD1. Looked up from germline, CDR1 is MNHNS and CDR2 is SASEGT. The CDR3 sequence is 13 residues long. The V and J ends lost 7 bases and 2 bases, in that order; junction bases with no gene match: 4. CDR3 region: CASTPTGNYGYTF. CDR3 DNA: TGTGCCAGCACCCCGACAGGGAACTATGGCTACACCTTC.

This chain joins TRBV11-2 and TRBJ2-1; weak D call: TRBD1 (6 bases). Trimming cost V 4 bases and J 2 bases, with 15 bases left between them. This CDR3 comprises 16 residues. Germline V gene data show CDR1 as SGHAT and CDR2 as FQNNGV. The CDR3 DNA sequence: TGTGCCAGCAGCTGGGCCGGGACACAAGCCTACAATGAGCAGTTCTTC. This translates into CASSWAGTQAYNEQFF.

The chain uses TRBV4-2 and TRBJ2-3; the D gene is possibly TRBD1 (6 bases). Germline V CDR1 and CDR2: LGHNA, YNFKEQ. Trimming pared 3 bases from V and 0 bases from J, leaving 13 bases between. The CDR3 covers 16 residues. The CDR3 DNA reads TGTGCCAGCAGCCAGGTTGGACAGTCTAGCACAGATACGCAGTATTTT. This translates into CASSQVGQSSTDTQYF.

As concerns this clone: A junction end diverges from the germline sequence, so it may reflect a read error. V is TRBV29-1 and J is TRBJ2-3; 11 bases line up with TRBD1. Germline V gene sequence: CDR1 SQVTM, CDR2 ANQGSEA. The CDR3 totals 15 residues. CDR3 in amino acids: CSVGTGTGGTGTQYF. Written as DNA, the CDR3 is TGCAGCGTTGGTACCGGGACAGGGGGAACAGGTACGCAGTATTTT.